The rows below give T cell receptor beta chains drawn from one sample of a study of tumor and adjacent non-tumor tissue in lung cancer. TCRdb reprocessed the multiplex PCR reads via MiXCR and lists one record per CDR3 protein. The sample gives 90,000 to 110,000 distinct CDR3 sequences, about 61% of which show up once; under 20% is in the top ten. Specimen: distant non-tumor lung tissue. The receptors originated from a man between 60 and 75 years old with non-small cell lung cancer. Each CDR3 is given with its conserved first and last residue. D genes are given only for firm matches. The size entry is marked missing in some rows and otherwise reads once, few, many or a size class.

-,-,TRBV7-6,TRBJ2-7,TGTGCCAGCAGCTTAAGTATAGACTCCTACGAGCAGTACTTC,CASSLSIDSYEQYF
-,many,TRBV4-2,TRBJ2-2,TGTGCCAGCAGCCAAGAACTGCCAACGAACACCGGGGAGCTGTCTTTT,CASSQELPTNTGELSF
-,-,TRBV29-1,TRBJ2-7,TGCAGCGTTGAAGGACCTACCCCATACGAGCGGTACTTC,CSVEGPTPYERYF
-,-,TRBV29-1,TRBJ1-1,TGCAGCGTTAGCGACGCGGGCACTGAAGCTATCTTT,CSVSDAGTEAIF
-,-,TRBV6-2/TRBV6-3,TRBJ2-5,TGTGCCACCAGTTCCGGCCGACACACCCAGTACTTC,CATSSGRHTQYF
-,-,TRBV6-2/TRBV6-3,TRBJ2-6,TGTACCAGCAGTTACGCCCGGTCCGGGGCCAACGTCCTGACTTTC,CTSSYARSGANVLTF
-,-,TRBV4-1,TRBJ1-5,TGCGCCAGCAGCCAGGATGAGGCCAGGAGTCAACCCCAGCGTTTT,CASSQDEARSQPQRF
-,many,TRBV20-1,TRBJ2-5,TGCAGTGTTGGGGGGCCCCAAGAGACCCAGTACTTC,CSVGGPQETQYF
-,-,TRBV13,TRBJ2-7,TGTGCCAGCAGCTCCCGGGATGGGATTAACACCCCCCAGTACTTC,CASSSRDGINTPQYF
TRBD2,-,TRBV19,TRBJ2-3,TGTGCCAGCGGACTAGCGGGGGGATCAGATACGCAGTATTTT,CASGLAGGSDTQYF
TRBD1,-,TRBV10-2,TRBJ2-7,TGCGCTAGCAGTGACCCGACAGGGGGCGCGGCCGACCGGTACTTC,CASSDPTGGAADRYF
-,-,TRBV11-3,TRBJ2-1,TGTGCCAATAGCGCAGAGGTGGCTAGCTTCCAGTTCTTC,CANSAEVASFQFF
-,many,TRBV4-3,TRBJ2-2,TGCGCCAGCAGCCAAGACCCCCGCTTCACCGGGGAGCTGTTTTTT,CASSQDPRFTGELFF
TRBD1,many,TRBV5-5,TRBJ2-3,TGTGCCAGCAGCTTGGGGACAGGGGAGGGCACAGATACGCAGTATTTT,CASSLGTGEGTDTQYF
TRBD2,-,TRBV5-1,TRBJ2-3,TGCACCAGCAGCTTCTCACTAGCGGGAGGGAGAACAGATACGCAGTATTTT,CTSSFSLAGGRTDTQYF
-,-,TRBV10-3,TRBJ1-5,TGTGCCATCAGTGACAGGGAGTATCAGCCCCAGCATTTT,CAISDREYQPQHF
-,-,TRBV11-3,TRBJ2-2,TGTGCCAGGAGCCCTGAGGAGCTCACCTGGGAGCTGTTTTTT,CARSPEELTWELFF
-,-,TRBV11-2,TRBJ2-1,TGTGCCAGCAGTTCAGTGGGAAGCTACAATGAGCACTTCTTC,CASSSVGSYNEHFF
-,-,TRBV6-1,TRBJ2-3,TGTGCCAGTAAATGGCAGAGCGCAGATACGCAGTATTTT,CASKWQSADTQYF
-,-,TRBV12-3/TRBV12-4,TRBJ2-6,TGTACCATACAATCTGGGGCCAACGTCCTGACTTTC,CTIQSGANVLTF
TRBD2,once,TRBV11-2,TRBJ2-1,TGTACCAGCAGCTTAGTCGGGAGGGCCGGTGAGCAGTCCTTC,CTSSLVGRAGEQSF
TRBD1,many,TRBV4-1,TRBJ1-2,TGCGCCAGCAGCCAAGTTAGGACAGGGCCCACTAACTATGGCTACACCTTC,CASSQVRTGPTNYGYTF
-,-,TRBV7-9,TRBJ2-2,TGTGCCAGCAACCGGGGGGCTAGCGGAGGAACCGGGGAGCTGTTTTTT,CASNRGASGGTGELFF
-,-,TRBV6-5,TRBJ2-7,TGTGCCAGCAGTTACCCAATGAGGAGACAGGGGCGGGAGGGCCGGTCCGAGCAGTACTTC,CASSYPMRRQGREGRSEQYF
-,many,TRBV30,TRBJ1-2,TGTGCCTGGAGTGTACGGGGAGCTATCTATGGCTACACCTTC,CAWSVRGAIYGYTF
TRBD2,-,TRBV20-1,TRBJ2-1,TGCATTGTTAGAGATCGTGCGCATATAGCGGGAGCCCTTAGAAATGAGCAGTTCTTC,CIVRDRAHIAGALRNEQFF
-,few,TRBV20-1,TRBJ2-5,TGCAGTGCTAGTGGGGGATTGGGGGAGACCCAGTACTTC,CSASGGLGETQYF
-,many,TRBV12-3/TRBV12-4,TRBJ1-5,TGTGCCAGCAGTTTAATGGTCAATCAGCCCCAGCATTTT,CASSLMVNQPQHF
TRBD2,-,TRBV12-3/TRBV12-4,TRBJ2-5,TGTGCCAGCAGTGCCCAACTAGCGGGGGGGCCAGGAGAGGCTCAGTACTTC,CASSAQLAGGPGEAQYF
-,many,TRBV12-3/TRBV12-4,TRBJ2-3,TGTGCCAGCAGTCTCGGTTGGGCAGATACGCAGTATTTT,CASSLGWADTQYF
-,-,TRBV29-1,TRBJ2-4,TGCAGCGTTGAAGAGGGAAACATTCAGTACTTC,CSVEEGNIQYF
TRBD1,-,TRBV5-1,TRBJ1-1,TGCGCCAGCAACTTGGAACAGGGGAGGGCAGCTTTATTT,CASNLEQGRAALF
TRBD1,many,TRBV25-1,TRBJ1-1,TGTGCCACTTGGGACAGCCTCACTGAAGCTTTCTTT,CATWDSLTEAFF
-,many,TRBV5-5,TRBJ1-1,TGTGCCAGCAGCACCCGGGAGAACACTGAAGCTTTCTTT,CASSTRENTEAFF
-,-,TRBV6-2/TRBV6-3,TRBJ2-2,TGTGCAAGCAGAAACAGCTGGAGATGGACCGGGGAGCTGTTTTTT,CASRNSWRWTGELFF